This is a list of T cell receptor beta chains from one sample in a study of early T cells in non-severe SARS-CoV-2 infection. TCRdb fed the 5' RACE reads into MiXCR, producing one record per CDR3 protein. The sample yields about 50,000 distinct CDR3 sequences, around 10% seen once. The specimen comprised whole blood, sampled at baseline. The receptors here all came from an adult who was a healthcare worker with PCR-confirmed SARS-CoV-2 infection or an uninfected control (not recorded which). Each CDR3 is given with its conserved first and last residue.

v_call: TRBV6-6
j_call: TRBJ1-3
cdr3_aa: CASSYSLGTGNTIYF

v_call: TRBV18
j_call: TRBJ1-3
cdr3_aa: CASSPAGNTIYF

v_call: TRBV20-1
j_call: TRBJ2-4
cdr3_aa: CSASDLFRDSKNIQYF

v_call: TRBV3-1
j_call: TRBJ2-1
cdr3_aa: CASSRTLAGGSYNEQFF

v_call: TRBV5-8
j_call: TRBJ1-1
cdr3_aa: CASSFAGTSSFF

v_call: TRBV28
j_call: TRBJ2-7
cdr3_aa: CASRRGGASYEQYF

v_call: TRBV7-2
j_call: TRBJ2-1
cdr3_aa: CASSPIYNEQFF

v_call: TRBV12-3/TRBV12-4
j_call: TRBJ2-4
cdr3_aa: CASSSRGLGRSDIQYF

v_call: TRBV5-4
j_call: TRBJ2-5
cdr3_aa: CASTGQRQETQYF

v_call: TRBV5-6
j_call: TRBJ2-5
cdr3_aa: CASSSGLAGGKETQYF

v_call: TRBV20-1
j_call: TRBJ2-7
cdr3_aa: CSAWASGFLSYEQYF

v_call: TRBV9
j_call: TRBJ1-6
cdr3_aa: CASSPDRDYNSPLHF

v_call: TRBV4-3
j_call: TRBJ2-7
cdr3_aa: CASSQDGTNYEQYF

v_call: TRBV18
j_call: TRBJ1-6
cdr3_aa: CASSLERGADSPLHF

v_call: TRBV29-1
j_call: TRBJ2-3
cdr3_aa: CSVDVRGDTQYF

v_call: TRBV5-1
j_call: TRBJ2-2
cdr3_aa: CASSHDSRGELFF

v_call: TRBV7-2
j_call: TRBJ2-7
cdr3_aa: CASSRGRGNYEQYF

v_call: TRBV13
j_call: TRBJ1-6
cdr3_aa: CASSLVGGSPLHF

v_call: TRBV6-1
j_call: TRBJ2-7
cdr3_aa: CASSRGPYEQYF

v_call: TRBV21-1
j_call: TRBJ1-5
cdr3_aa: CASSPRLTRNQPQHF

v_call: TRBV29-1
j_call: TRBJ2-3
cdr3_aa: CSVEWRTSGDTQYF

v_call: TRBV12-3/TRBV12-4
j_call: TRBJ2-7
cdr3_aa: CASSLQGKPYEQYF

v_call: TRBV7-2
j_call: TRBJ1-5
cdr3_aa: CASSFGTVNQPQHF

v_call: TRBV5-1
j_call: TRBJ1-4
cdr3_aa: CASSFSGTTNEKLFF

v_call: TRBV7-9
j_call: TRBJ1-3
cdr3_aa: CASSLDSLSGNTIYF

v_call: TRBV5-5
j_call: TRBJ1-5
cdr3_aa: CASSLWQGVQPQHF

v_call: TRBV29-1
j_call: TRBJ2-5
cdr3_aa: CSVVRYRETQYF